The 6 T cell receptor beta chains below were found in one sample sequenced in a study of shared clonotypes between healthy human individuals. In the naive CD8 group, cells lacked CD45RO and were positively selected for CCR7, so terminally differentiated effector memory CD45RA+ cells were left out. Libraries were prepared by immunoSEQ multiplex PCR; TCRdb keeps only in-frame clonotypes and omits some of them. The sample records 1.5 million to 2.5 million clones, roughly 94% being singletons. The sequencing sample was made of naive CD8+ T cells sorted from blood. Receptors were obtained from a man aged 18 to 35 in good health.

This chain uses TRBV4-1 with TRBJ1-1; no firm D call. The CDR3 is 15 residues long. CDR1 is MGHRA and CDR2 is YSYEKL in the germline V gene. V was pared by 4 bases and J by 4 bases, with 16 bases between. CDR3 sequence: CASSPGGPRSTEAFF. In DNA form, the CDR3 reads TGCGCCAGCAGCCCGGGTGGCCCACGGAGCACTGAAGCTTTCTTT.

The chain is built from TRBV19 and TRBJ2-7; D is perhaps TRBD2 (5 bases). Trimming removed 1 base at V and 6 bases at J, with 10 bases between. CDR3 length equals 13 residues. The germline V gene has CDR1 LNHDA and CDR2 SQIVND (reference sequence). The CDR3 nucleotides read TGTGCCAGTAGTATAGCCGGACTTGGCGAGCAGTACTTC. Its protein is CASSIAGLGEQYF. The complete variable domain, with remaining parts taken from reference TRBV19 and TRBJ2-7, reads DGGITQSPKYLFRKEGQNVTLSCEQNLNHDAMYWYRQDPGQGLRLIYYSQIVNDFQKGDIAEGYSVSREKKESFPLTVTSAQKNPTAFYLCASSIAGLGEQYFGPGTRLTVT.

The chain couples TRBV9 to TRBJ2-3; D gene ambiguous. The CDR3 covers 15 residues. Germline CDR1 and CDR2: SGDLS and YYNGEE. The germline V and J ends were trimmed by 0 bases and 6 bases, with 14 bases remaining between them. CDR3 protein: CASSVADGIGDTQYF. CDR3 DNA: TGTGCCAGCAGCGTAGCGGATGGCATAGGGGATACGCAGTATTTT.

CDR3 sequence: CASSYSLGDADGYTF. CDR3 DNA sequence: TGTGCCAGCAGTTACTCACTGGGGGACGCCGATGGCTACACCTTC. V gene TRBV6-6 combines with J gene TRBJ1-2, with D possibly TRBD1 on 5 matching bases. Trimming pared 0 bases from V and 6 bases from J, leaving 14 bases between. Germline V gene data show CDR1 as MNHNY and CDR2 as SVGAGI (reference sequence). The CDR3 runs 15 residues.

The chain uses TRBV6-5 and TRBJ2-7, with D perhaps matching TRBD1 or TRBD2 (6 bases each). The length of the CDR3 is 16 residues. The V gene's germline CDR1 is MNHEY and CDR2 SVGAGI. V dropped 0 bases and J dropped 5 bases, with 17 bases sitting between them. CDR3 sequence: CASSYSRGELTNEQYF. The CDR3, as DNA: TGTGCCAGCAGTTACTCGAGGGGGGAGTTAACCAACGAGCAGTACTTC.

This clone was seen just once. V gene TRBV2 combines with J gene TRBJ2-1; D possibly corresponds to TRBD2 (5 bases). CDR3 length: 12 amino acids. V was pared by 6 bases and J by 6 bases, with 9 bases between. Germline CDR1 reads SNHLY; CDR2 reads FYNNEI. The CDR3 DNA follows: TGTGCCAGCAGGGTAGAGGGCAATGAGCAGTTCTTC. This gives the protein CASRVEGNEQFF.